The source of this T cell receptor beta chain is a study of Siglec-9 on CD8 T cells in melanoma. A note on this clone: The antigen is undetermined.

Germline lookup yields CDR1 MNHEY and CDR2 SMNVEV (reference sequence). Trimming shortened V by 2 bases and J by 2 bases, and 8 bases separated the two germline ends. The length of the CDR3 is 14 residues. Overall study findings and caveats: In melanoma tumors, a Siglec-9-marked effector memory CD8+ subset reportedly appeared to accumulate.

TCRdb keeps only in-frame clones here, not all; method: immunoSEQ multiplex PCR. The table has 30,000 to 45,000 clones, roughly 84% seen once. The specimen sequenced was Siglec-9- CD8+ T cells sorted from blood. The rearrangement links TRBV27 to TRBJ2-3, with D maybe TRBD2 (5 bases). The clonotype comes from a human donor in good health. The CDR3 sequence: CASSLLATTDTQYF. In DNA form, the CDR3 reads TGTGCCAGCAGTTTACTAGCCACCACAGATACGCAGTATTTT.